This TCR beta chain was recovered during a study of blood T cell repertoires in COVID-19. Whole-study context: The samples span acute and convalescent COVID-19 from the United States, Italy and Spain. T cells, B-cell-depleted T cells, or PBMCs provided the cDNA or gDNA that served as material.

In the original analysis: How many nucleated cells were present was estimated from reference gene primer amplification. The protocol was immunoSEQ multiplex PCR, while the TCRdb copy is restricted to in-frame clones and leaves out a portion. From that table come the V and J calls and clone size; the DNA was used to work out D and trimming. This sample carries roughly 410,000 clones, around 92% of them seen once, and the ten largest clones take around 1.3%. Germline V lookup: CDR1 MNHNS, CDR2 SASEGT. This CDR3 has 14 residues. V dropped 2 bases and J dropped 9 bases, with 14 bases sitting between them.

Sequences were obtained from peripheral blood. The chain has TRBV6-1 and TRBJ2-1, with a weak D call TRBD2 (7 bases). The receptor was isolated from a man aged 35-49 years with acute or convalescent COVID-19. CDR3: CASSELGGAAEQFF. For the CDR3, the DNA is TGTGCCAGCAGTGAACTGGGGGGGGCGGCTGAGCAGTTCTTC.